This T cell receptor (beta chain) was identified during a study of siplizumab effects on memory and regulatory T cells. General study points: Among sequences traceable to unstimulated CD4+ memory cells, alloreactive ones were significantly reduced by siplizumab. Poor capture below about 10^-5 frequency left most alloreactive clones unmapped to unstimulated subsets. The authors could not assign a naive or memory phenotype to roughly 80-96% of proliferating CD4+ or CD8+ clones.

To note about this clone: Its target is unknown.

The repertoire was sequenced with immunoSEQ multiplex PCR; TCRdb's copy has only in-frame clones and lacks some. Counted here are over 85,000 clones, 94% occurring once; the ten biggest clones make up roughly 0.3%. The V segment lost 4 bases and the J segment 4 bases; nucleotides outside the gene matches: 3. Germline lookup yields CDR1 MNHNS and CDR2 SASEGT. CDR3 length: 14 residues. The V gene is TRBV6-1, the J gene TRBJ1-1, with 10 bases identical to TRBD1. Sequenced input: non-Treg CD4+ T cells sorted from blood. This receptor was taken from a human donor in good health. The CDR3: CASSGQGAFTEAFF. The CDR3, as DNA: TGTGCCAGCAGTGGACAGGGGGCGTTCACTGAAGCTTTCTTT.